This T cell receptor beta chain is drawn from a study of blood T cell repertoires in COVID-19. CDR1 is KGHDR, CDR2 SFDVKD, per germline. The J segment lost 7 bases and the V segment lost 5 bases, leaving 6 bases of the junction unmatched. The CDR3 spans 13 residues. As processed by the authors: Scientists estimated how many nucleated cells there were by amplifying reference gene primers. Only in-frame clones appear in the TCRdb table, and some are missing; sequencing was by immunoSEQ multiplex PCR. V and J calls and clone size are those listed in that table; D and trimming were worked out from the DNA. The sample holds fewer than 400,000 clones; 90% to 95% are singletons and the top ten take 3% to 5%. Clinical history as reported by participants underpinned cohort assignment. A case of COVID-19 had been met by exposed participants within 2 weeks before study entry.

The clonotype originates from a woman aged 25 to 39 who had been exposed to COVID-19. The sample comprised PBMCs or T cells enriched from blood (not recorded which). J is TRBJ1-2 and V is TRBV24-1, with 7 positions matching TRBD1. Here the CDR3 reads CATSAGTAVGYTF. The CDR3 coding sequence is TGTGCCACCAGTGCCGGGACAGCGGTTGGCTACACCTTC.